This TCR beta chain appears in the sequencing data of a study of T cell responses to AZD1222 COVID-19 vaccine. Study-wide findings and caveats: Sampling captured repertoires only after the peak T cell response.

Of note for this clone: Its target is unknown.

Germline-derived CDR1 and CDR2 are LNHDA and SQIVND (reference sequence). The CDR3 totals 15 residues. V was clipped by 3 bases and J by 5 bases; unmatched bases: 7. This table comes from immunoSEQ multiplex PCR, and its TCRdb copy is limited to in-frame clones, with some not included. The table has 140,000 or so clones, around 87% seen once; the top ten hold more than 1.5%. The source of this sequence is an adult in good health. This material consisted of peripheral blood, taken on day 0 of AZD1222 vaccination. The V and J genes are TRBV19 and TRBJ2-7; 10 bases line up with TRBD1. CDR3 nucleotides: TGTGCCAGTAGTATGGGACAGGGGAGGGTGCACGAGCAGTACTTC. This translates into CASSMGQGRVHEQYF.